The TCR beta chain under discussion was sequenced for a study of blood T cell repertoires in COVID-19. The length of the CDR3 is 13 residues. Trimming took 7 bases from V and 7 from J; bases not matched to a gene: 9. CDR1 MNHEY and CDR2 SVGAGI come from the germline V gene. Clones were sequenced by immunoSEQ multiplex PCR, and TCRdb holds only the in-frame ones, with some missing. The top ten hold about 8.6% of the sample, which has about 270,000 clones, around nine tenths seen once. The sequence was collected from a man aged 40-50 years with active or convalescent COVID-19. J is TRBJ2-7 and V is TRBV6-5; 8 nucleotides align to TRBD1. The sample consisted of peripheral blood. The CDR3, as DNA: TGTGCCAGCACCTCGACAGGGGAGAGGGAGCAGTACTTC. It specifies CASTSTGEREQYF.